This T cell receptor beta chain was identified in a study of early T cells in non-severe SARS-CoV-2 infection. Looked up from germline, CDR1 is MGHDK and CDR2 is SYGVNS. The CDR3 totals 10 residues. V was shortened by 5 bases and J by 15 bases, with 11 bases between the two germline ends. Researchers tagged individual cDNA molecules with unique molecular identifiers. TCRdb passed the 5' RACE reads through MiXCR, listing each CDR3 protein once. The sample has about 18,000 distinct CDR3 sequences, under 7.5% seen once. This clonotype was detected only a few times. The source of this sequence is an adult who was a healthcare worker with PCR-confirmed SARS-CoV-2 infection or an uninfected control (not recorded which). V gene TRBV25-1 combines with J gene TRBJ2-1; tentatively, D is TRBD1 (6 bases). The sequenced sample was whole blood. CDR3 protein: CASSLTTGFF. CDR3 DNA sequence: TGTGCCAGCAGTCTAACGACAGGGTTCTTC.